The table lists the clone carrying this TCR beta chain with a count of one. Antigen unknown. The germline CDR1 and CDR2 sequences are SEHNR and FQNEAQ (reference sequence). The CDR3 has 13 amino acids. Between the trimmed V and J ends, which lost 3 bases and 1 base, there was a span of 6 bases. This entry comes from a study of immune evolution from preneoplasia to lung adenocarcinoma. Study-level points and caveats: Normal lung had the highest top T cell clone frequencies. Normal lung had highest clonality; later lesions appeared denser, more diverse.

Using immunoSEQ multiplex PCR, the repertoire was profiled, and TCRdb retains in-frame clones only, with some absent. The data show around 7,000 clones, roughly three quarters seen once. Resections took place in Japan or China from about 2013 to 2018. Sequencing was performed on FFPE adjacent normal lung tissue. This TCR came from a person aged 55-80 years with lung adenocarcinoma. The rearrangement uses TRBV7-9 and TRBJ1-1, with unresolved D. The CDR3 sequence is CASSFRQNTEAFF. As DNA, the CDR3 is TGTGCCAGCAGCTTCAGACAGAACACTGAAGCTTTCTTT.